Listed below are T cell receptor beta chains from one sample, sequenced in a study of molecular identifiers for immune sequencing clone quantification. One entry per CDR3 protein results from TCRdb running MiXCR on the PCR reads. The table records about 19,000 distinct CDR3 sequences, about 20% of them present only once. Material for sequencing was naive CD8+ T cells from blood, with Jurkat cell RNA spiked in. These receptor sequences come from a human donor in good health. Some libraries in this study had Jurkat cell RNA spiked in. The CDR3 runs from the conserved cysteine through the conserved F or W. The D gene is left open where the match is weak. The size of a clone is reported for some rows only, either as once, few or many, or as a class for expanded clones.

v_call	clone_size	j_call	d_call	cdr3_aa	cdr3_nt
TRBV13	many	TRBJ2-7	TRBD2	CASSPGLANYEQYF	TGTGCCAGCAGCCCGGGACTAGCAAACTACGAGCAGTACTTC
TRBV7-6	many	TRBJ1-4	TRBD1	CASSLATGLRSELFF	TGTGCCAGCAGCTTAGCGACAGGGTTGCGTTCGGAACTGTTTTTT
TRBV7-9	many	TRBJ2-3	TRBD1	CASSLLLGVPRDRGPDTQYF	TGTGCCAGCAGCTTACTGCTCGGGGTACCCCGGGACAGGGGCCCAGATACGCAGTATTTT
TRBV27	.	TRBJ2-3	.	CASSSDTDYTDTQYF	TGTGCCAGCAGCTCTGACACGGATTACACAGATACGCAGTATTTT
TRBV7-2	many	TRBJ2-5	.	CASSFWPQETQYF	TGTGCCAGCAGCTTTTGGCCACAAGAGACCCAGTACTTC
TRBV10-3	many	TRBJ2-1	TRBD2	CAISESGGAGYNEQFF	TGTGCCATCAGTGAGTCTGGTGGAGCGGGGTACAATGAGCAGTTCTTC
TRBV28	many	TRBJ1-2	.	CASSFEGTGDGYTF	TGTGCCAGCAGTTTCGAAGGGACGGGGGATGGCTACACCTTC
TRBV13	.	TRBJ2-5	.	CASSRGSGAKSLF	TGTGCCAGCAGCCGAGGCTCAGGGGCTAAGAGCCTCTTC
TRBV20-1	.	TRBJ2-7	TRBD2	CSANGLAFSYGQYF	TGCAGTGCGAATGGACTAGCGTTCTCCTACGGGCAGTACTTC
TRBV11-1	medium-sized	TRBJ2-5	.	CASSLEAGETQYF	TGTGCCAGCAGCTTAGAGGCAGGGGAGACCCAGTACTTC
TRBV4-2	.	TRBJ2-2	.	CASSHGAGHTGELFF	TGTGCCAGCAGCCACGGGGCAGGCCATACCGGGGAGCTGTTTTTT
TRBV12-3/TRBV12-4	medium-sized	TRBJ2-3	.	CATSPGQMADTQYF	TGTGCCACCTCCCCCGGACAGATGGCAGATACGCAGTATTTT
TRBV29-1	.	TRBJ2-5	.	CSVEDETQYF	TGCAGCGTTGAAGACGAGACCCAGTACTTC
TRBV9	few	TRBJ2-7	TRBD1	CASSGKDRGYEQYF	TGTGCCAGCAGCGGAAAGGACAGGGGCTACGAGCAGTACTTC
TRBV25-1	few	TRBJ1-5	.	CASSEYGGNQPQHF	TGTGCCAGCAGTGAATATGGGGGCAATCAGCCCCAGCATTTT
TRBV6-5	.	TRBJ2-1	.	CASSYRPEGAYNEQFF	TGTGCCAGCAGTTACCGTCCAGAGGGAGCCTACAATGAGCAGTTCTTC
TRBV29-1	.	TRBJ2-1	.	CSSSDREFYNEQFF	TGCAGCTCCTCGGATCGAGAATTCTACAATGAGCAGTTCTTC
TRBV27	many	TRBJ2-7	TRBD1	CASSPTGTGAYEQYF	TGTGCCAGCAGTCCAACCGGGACAGGGGCCTACGAGCAGTACTTC
TRBV12-3/TRBV12-4	medium-sized	TRBJ2-1	.	CASSLAIQENEQFF	TGTGCCAGCAGTTTAGCGATCCAGGAAAATGAGCAGTTCTTC
TRBV7-8	few	TRBJ2-3	.	CASSLGLGTPAVDTQYF	TGTGCCAGCAGCTTAGGTTTGGGGACTCCCGCGGTGGATACGCAGTATTTT
TRBV9	many	TRBJ2-2	.	CASSLANTGELFF	TGTGCCAGCAGTCTCGCGAACACCGGGGAGCTGTTTTTT
TRBV27	many	TRBJ1-2	.	CASRWAGRANYGYTF	TGTGCCAGCAGATGGGCCGGGCGGGCTAACTATGGCTACACCTTC
TRBV7-2	medium-sized	TRBJ2-1	.	CASSLGDTLADEQFF	TGTGCCAGCAGCTTAGGGGACACGCTCGCCGATGAGCAGTTCTTC
TRBV13	.	TRBJ2-3	.	CASSLAVTDTQYF	TGTGCCAGCAGCTTAGCGGTCACAGATACGCAGTATTTT
TRBV5-4	.	TRBJ2-1	.	CASSFITGKRNEQFF	TGTGCCAGCAGCTTCATTACAGGGAAACGCAATGAGCAGTTCTTC
TRBV20-1	.	TRBJ1-2	.	CSALTRGAYGYTF	TGCAGTGCTTTGACACGGGGCGCCTATGGCTACACCTTC
TRBV29-1	many	TRBJ2-7	TRBD2	CSVGTSGRGILFEQYF	TGCAGCGTAGGGACTAGCGGGAGAGGCATCCTATTCGAGCAGTACTTC
TRBV14	many	TRBJ2-4	TRBD2	CASRKLAGENIQYF	TGTGCCAGCAGGAAACTAGCGGGAGAAAACATTCAGTACTTC
TRBV6-2/TRBV6-3	many	TRBJ2-5	.	CASSYWVDRQETQYF	TGTGCCAGCAGTTATTGGGTTGACAGGCAAGAGACCCAGTACTTC
TRBV5-6	.	TRBJ1-5	.	CASSLGSGVSQPQHF	TGTGCCAGCAGCTTGGGGTCAGGGGTGAGTCAGCCCCAGCATTTT
TRBV19	many	TRBJ1-5	.	CASSIVGRREIEKQPQHF	TGTGCCAGTAGTATAGTCGGACGCCGGGAGATAGAAAAACAGCCCCAGCATTTT
TRBV4-3	many	TRBJ2-7	.	CASSQVLFEGEQYF	TGCGCCAGCAGCCAAGTTTTATTTGAGGGAGAGCAGTACTTC
TRBV7-8	.	TRBJ1-4	.	CASSLEDSNEKLFF	TGTGCCAGCAGCTTGGAGGATAGCAATGAAAAACTGTTTTTT
TRBV7-9	many	TRBJ2-7	TRBD2	CASSSPRPTSGRSSYEQYF	TGTGCCAGCAGCTCCCCGCGGCCGACTAGCGGGAGGTCCTCCTACGAGCAGTACTTC
TRBV7-9	many	TRBJ2-2	TRBD2	CASSSLAGVTGELFF	TGTGCCAGCAGCTCCCTAGCGGGAGTTACCGGGGAGCTGTTTTTT
TRBV27	few	TRBJ2-1	.	CASSFSLATDPDEQFF	TGTGCCAGCAGTTTTTCTTTAGCGACGGACCCGGATGAGCAGTTCTTC
TRBV7-8	many	TRBJ2-1	TRBD2	CASSPRVAGKYEQFF	TGTGCCAGCAGCCCCCGGGTAGCGGGAAAATATGAGCAGTTCTTC
TRBV9	many	TRBJ2-1	TRBD2	CASSDLTSGEQFF	TGTGCCAGCAGCGACTTGACTAGCGGAGAACAGTTCTTC
TRBV4-3	many	TRBJ2-1	.	CASSQLRGLEQFF	TGCGCCAGCAGCCAATTAAGGGGACTTGAGCAGTTCTTC
TRBV10-3	many	TRBJ2-5	.	CAISESERFQETQYF	TGTGCCATCAGTGAGTCCGAGCGGTTCCAAGAGACCCAGTACTTC
TRBV27	many	TRBJ2-5	.	CASSLIGAETQYF	TGTGCCAGCAGTTTAATAGGGGCTGAGACCCAGTACTTC
TRBV13	medium-sized	TRBJ2-5	TRBD1	CASSIGQGEETQYF	TGTGCCAGCAGCATCGGACAGGGCGAAGAGACCCAGTACTTC
TRBV27	many	TRBJ2-7	.	CASSIGGSYEQYF	TGTGCCAGCAGTATCGGGGGATCCTACGAGCAGTACTTC
TRBV5-1	.	TRBJ2-1	TRBD2	CASSQGGSGASSYNEQFF	TGCGCCAGCAGCCAGGGTGGTAGCGGGGCGAGCTCCTACAATGAGCAGTTCTTC
TRBV20-1	.	TRBJ2-7	TRBD2	CSARLPTSDPYEQYF	TGCAGTGCTAGATTACCTACTAGCGACCCCTACGAGCAGTACTTC
TRBV6-2/TRBV6-3	many	TRBJ2-6	.	CASSPVWGDHNGANVLTF	TGTGCCAGCAGCCCCGTTTGGGGGGACCATAATGGGGCCAACGTCCTGACTTTC
TRBV6-2/TRBV6-3	.	TRBJ2-3	.	CASRAMGLYTDTQYF	TGTGCCAGCAGGGCCATGGGATTGTACACAGATACGCAGTATTTT
TRBV12-3/TRBV12-4	.	TRBJ1-2	.	CASSFDRALNYGYTF	TGTGCCAGCAGTTTCGACAGAGCCCTAAACTATGGCTACACCTTC
TRBV3-1	medium-sized	TRBJ2-3	TRBD2	CASSPYLSGINTDTQYF	TGTGCCAGCAGCCCCTACCTCAGCGGGATCAACACAGATACGCAGTATTTT
TRBV27	.	TRBJ2-2	TRBD1	CASSPLQGATIDPGELFF	TGTGCCAGCAGTCCTCTACAGGGGGCTACTATCGACCCCGGGGAGCTGTTTTTT
TRBV4-3	.	TRBJ2-7	TRBD1	CASSRGTGTIEQYF	TGCGCCAGCAGCCGTGGGACAGGGACGATCGAGCAGTACTTC
TRBV28	medium-sized	TRBJ2-3	TRBD2	CASSLGLASDTQYF	TGTGCCAGCAGTTTGGGACTAGCATCGGATACGCAGTATTTT
TRBV7-9	many	TRBJ2-2	TRBD2	CASSLMTSGRWVTGELFF	TGTGCCAGCAGCCTAATGACTAGCGGGAGATGGGTTACCGGGGAGCTGTTTTTT
TRBV6-6	few	TRBJ1-2	.	CASRQGLGYTF	TGTGCCAGCAGACAGGGTTTAGGCTACACCTTC
TRBV6-2/TRBV6-3	.	TRBJ2-7	.	CASSQGQCPTYEQYF	TGTGCCAGCAGCCAAGGACAGTGCCCAACCTACGAGCAGTACTTC
TRBV7-9	.	TRBJ2-2	.	CASSTRNTGELFF	TGTGCCAGCAGCACCCGTAACACCGGGGAGCTGTTTTTT
TRBV20-1	medium-sized	TRBJ2-7	TRBD2	CSAPPGLAGLQYF	TGCAGTGCTCCCCCGGGACTAGCGGGATTGCAGTACTTC
TRBV7-9	many	TRBJ2-1	.	CASSLGGFEQFF	TGTGCCAGCAGCTTAGGGGGATTTGAGCAGTTCTTC